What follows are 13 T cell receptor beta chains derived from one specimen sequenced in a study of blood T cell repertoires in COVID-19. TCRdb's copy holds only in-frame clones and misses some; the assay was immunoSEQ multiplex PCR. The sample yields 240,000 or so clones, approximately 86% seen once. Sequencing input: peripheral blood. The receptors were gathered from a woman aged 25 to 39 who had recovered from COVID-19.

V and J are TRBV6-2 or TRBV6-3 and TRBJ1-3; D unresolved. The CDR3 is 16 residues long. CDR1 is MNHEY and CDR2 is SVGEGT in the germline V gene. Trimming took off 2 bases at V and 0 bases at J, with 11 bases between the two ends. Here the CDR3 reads CASSYLPTGSGNTIYF. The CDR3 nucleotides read TGTGCCAGCAGTTACCTACCGACGGGCTCTGGAAACACCATATATTTT.

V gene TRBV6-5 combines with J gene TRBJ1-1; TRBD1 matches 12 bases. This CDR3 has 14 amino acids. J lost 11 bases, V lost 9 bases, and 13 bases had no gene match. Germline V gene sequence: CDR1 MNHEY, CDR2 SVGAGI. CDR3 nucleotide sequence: TGTGCCAGTCATCCGGGACAGGGGGCTAGGAGGGCTTTCTTT. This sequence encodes CASHPGQGARRAFF.

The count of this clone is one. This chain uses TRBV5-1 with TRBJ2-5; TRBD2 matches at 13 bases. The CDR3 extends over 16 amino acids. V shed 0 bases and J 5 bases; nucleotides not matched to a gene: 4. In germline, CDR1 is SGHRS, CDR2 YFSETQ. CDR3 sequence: CASSLGLAGGPETQYF. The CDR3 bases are TGCGCCAGCAGCTTGGGACTAGCGGGGGGCCCGGAGACCCAGTACTTC.

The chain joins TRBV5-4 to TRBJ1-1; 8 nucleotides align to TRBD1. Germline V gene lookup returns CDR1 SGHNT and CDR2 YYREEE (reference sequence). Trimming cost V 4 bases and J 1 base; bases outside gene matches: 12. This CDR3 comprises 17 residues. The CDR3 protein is CASSHTARTGTNTEAFF. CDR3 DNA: TGTGCCAGCAGCCATACCGCCCGGACAGGGACGAACACTGAAGCTTTCTTT.

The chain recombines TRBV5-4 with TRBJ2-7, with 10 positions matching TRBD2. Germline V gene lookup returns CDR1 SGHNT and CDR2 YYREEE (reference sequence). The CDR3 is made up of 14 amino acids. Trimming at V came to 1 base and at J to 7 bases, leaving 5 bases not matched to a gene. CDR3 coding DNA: TGTGCCAGCAGCTTGAAGGGACTAGCGAGTGAGCAGTACTTC. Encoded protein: CASSLKGLASEQYF.

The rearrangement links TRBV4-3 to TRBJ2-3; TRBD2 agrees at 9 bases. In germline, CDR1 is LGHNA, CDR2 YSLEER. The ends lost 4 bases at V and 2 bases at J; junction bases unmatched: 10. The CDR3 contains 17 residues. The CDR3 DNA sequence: TGCGCCAGCAGCCCCTCCCTGCGGGGGGGTTACACAGATACGCAGTATTTT. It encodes CASSPSLRGGYTDTQYF.

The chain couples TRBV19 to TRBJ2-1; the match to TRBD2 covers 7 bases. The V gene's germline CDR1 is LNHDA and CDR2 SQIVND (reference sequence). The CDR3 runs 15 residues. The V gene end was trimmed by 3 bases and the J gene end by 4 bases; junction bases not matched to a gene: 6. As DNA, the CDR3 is TGTGCCAGTAGTATTCCAGCGGGGACTTACAATGAGCAGTTCTTC. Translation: CASSIPAGTYNEQFF.

CDR3 protein: CASSLEVFQRSSYEQYF. The DNA of the CDR3 is TGTGCCAGCAGCTTAGAAGTATTCCAGCGGAGCTCCTACGAGCAGTACTTC. V gene TRBV11-2 combines with J gene TRBJ2-7; D might be TRBD2 (5 bases). This CDR3 is 17 amino acids long. V lost 0 bases and J 0 bases, leaving 15 bases between the germline ends. Germline V gives CDR1 SGHAT, CDR2 FQNNGV.

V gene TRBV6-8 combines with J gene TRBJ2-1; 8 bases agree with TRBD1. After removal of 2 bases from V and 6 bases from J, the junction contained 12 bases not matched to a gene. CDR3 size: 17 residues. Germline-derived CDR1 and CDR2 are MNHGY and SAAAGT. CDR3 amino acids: CASSYTYWTGKSNEQFF. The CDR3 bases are TGTGCCAGCAGTTACACCTACTGGACAGGGAAATCCAATGAGCAGTTCTTC.

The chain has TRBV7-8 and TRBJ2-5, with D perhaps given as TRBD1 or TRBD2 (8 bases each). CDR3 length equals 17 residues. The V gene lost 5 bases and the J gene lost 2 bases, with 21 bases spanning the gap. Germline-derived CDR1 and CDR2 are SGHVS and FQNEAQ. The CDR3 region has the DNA TGTGCCAGCAGCCAGGGGGCGGGGGGCCTCCTTCAAGAGACCCAGTACTTC. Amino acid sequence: CASSQGAGGLLQETQYF.

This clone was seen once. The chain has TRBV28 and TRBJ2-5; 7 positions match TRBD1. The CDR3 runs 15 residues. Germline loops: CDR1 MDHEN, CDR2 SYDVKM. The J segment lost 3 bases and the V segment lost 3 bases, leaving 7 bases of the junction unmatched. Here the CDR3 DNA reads TGTGCCAGCAGTTTGAACAGGGGATACGAAGAGACCCAGTACTTC. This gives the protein CASSLNRGYEETQYF.

CDR3 region: CASSQVGRGVYEQYF. The CDR3 DNA reads TGCGCCAGCAGCCAAGTCGGAAGGGGCGTTTACGAGCAGTACTTC. The J gene is TRBJ2-7, the V gene TRBV4-1; possible D gene TRBD1, 5 bases. V lost 1 base and J 4 bases, leaving 14 bases between the germline ends. Germline V CDR1 and CDR2: MGHRA, YSYEKL. The CDR3 runs to 15 residues.

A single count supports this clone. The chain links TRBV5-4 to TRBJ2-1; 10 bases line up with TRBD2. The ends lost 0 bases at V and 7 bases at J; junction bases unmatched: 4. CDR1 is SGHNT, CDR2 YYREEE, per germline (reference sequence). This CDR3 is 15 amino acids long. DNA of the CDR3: TGTGCCAGCAGCTTGGACTGGACTAGCGGAAATGAGCAGTTCTTC. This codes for CASSLDWTSGNEQFF. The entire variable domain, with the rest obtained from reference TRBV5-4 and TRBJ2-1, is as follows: ETGVTQSPTHLIKTRGQQVTLRCSSQSGHNTVSWYQQALGQGPQFIFQYYREEENGRGNFPPRFSGLQFPNYSSELNVNALELDDSALYLCASSLDWTSGNEQFFGPGTRLTVL.